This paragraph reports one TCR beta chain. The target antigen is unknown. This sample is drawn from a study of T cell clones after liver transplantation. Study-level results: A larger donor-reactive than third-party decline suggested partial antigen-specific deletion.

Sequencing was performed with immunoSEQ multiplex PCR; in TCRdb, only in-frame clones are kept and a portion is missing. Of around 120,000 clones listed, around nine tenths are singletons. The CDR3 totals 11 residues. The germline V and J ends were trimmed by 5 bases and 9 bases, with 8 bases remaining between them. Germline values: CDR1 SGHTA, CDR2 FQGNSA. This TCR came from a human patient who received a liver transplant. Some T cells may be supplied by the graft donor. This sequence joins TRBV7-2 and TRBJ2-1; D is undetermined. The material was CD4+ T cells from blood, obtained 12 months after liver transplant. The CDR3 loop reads CASSVLIEQFF. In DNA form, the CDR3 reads TGTGCCAGCAGCGTACTGATTGAGCAGTTCTTC.